This TCR beta chain was found in a study of blood T cell repertoires in COVID-19. About the research overall: T cells, B-cell-depleted T cells, or PBMCs supplied cDNA or gDNA.

Trimming pared 6 bases from V and 6 bases from J, leaving 14 bases between. The CDR3 is made up of 13 amino acids. TCRdb keeps only in-frame clones here, not all; method: immunoSEQ multiplex PCR. The table shows some 75,000 clones, with under 80% occurring only once. The sample taken for sequencing was peripheral blood. V and J are TRBV12-3 or TRBV12-4 and TRBJ1-2, with D maybe TRBD1 (6 bases). The TCR comes from a woman of 80 years or more with active or convalescent COVID-19. CDR3 nucleotide sequence: TGTGCCAGCAGAATACAGGGATATGATGGCTACACCTTC. It encodes CASRIQGYDGYTF.